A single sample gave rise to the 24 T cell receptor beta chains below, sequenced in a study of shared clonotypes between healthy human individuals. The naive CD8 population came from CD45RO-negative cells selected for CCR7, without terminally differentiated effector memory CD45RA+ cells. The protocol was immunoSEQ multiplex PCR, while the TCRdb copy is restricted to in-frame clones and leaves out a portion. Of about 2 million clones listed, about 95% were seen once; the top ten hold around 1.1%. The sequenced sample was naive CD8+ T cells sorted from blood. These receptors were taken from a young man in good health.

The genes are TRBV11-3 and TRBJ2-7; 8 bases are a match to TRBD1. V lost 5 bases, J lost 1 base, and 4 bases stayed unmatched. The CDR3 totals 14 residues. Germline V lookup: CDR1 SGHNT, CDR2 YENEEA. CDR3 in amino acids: CASSRTGLSYEQYF. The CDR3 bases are TGTGCCAGCAGCAGGACAGGGCTGTCCTACGAGCAGTACTTC.

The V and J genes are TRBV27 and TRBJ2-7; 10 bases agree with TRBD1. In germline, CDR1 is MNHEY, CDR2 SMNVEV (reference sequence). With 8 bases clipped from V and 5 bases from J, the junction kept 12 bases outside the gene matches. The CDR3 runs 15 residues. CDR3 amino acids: CASCGTGTGVNEQYF. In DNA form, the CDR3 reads TGTGCCAGCTGCGGAACCGGGACAGGGGTTAACGAGCAGTACTTC.

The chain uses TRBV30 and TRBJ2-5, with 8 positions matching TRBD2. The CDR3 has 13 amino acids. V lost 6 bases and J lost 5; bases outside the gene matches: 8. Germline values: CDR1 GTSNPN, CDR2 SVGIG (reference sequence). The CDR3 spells CACDGLAGETQYF. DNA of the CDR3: TGTGCCTGTGACGGACTAGCTGGGGAGACCCAGTACTTC. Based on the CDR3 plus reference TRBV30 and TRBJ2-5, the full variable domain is SQTIHQWPATLVQPVGSPLSLECTVEGTSNPNLYWYRQAAGRGLQLLFYSVGIGQISSEVPQNLSASRPQDRQFILSSKKLLLSDSGFYLCACDGLAGETQYFGPGTRLLVL.

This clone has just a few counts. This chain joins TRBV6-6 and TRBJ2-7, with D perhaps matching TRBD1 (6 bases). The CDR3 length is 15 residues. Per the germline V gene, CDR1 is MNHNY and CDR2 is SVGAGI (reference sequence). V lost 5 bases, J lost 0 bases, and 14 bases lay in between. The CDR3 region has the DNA TGTGCCAGCAGTCTCGAGGACAGACTCTCCTACGAGCAGTACTTC. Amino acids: CASSLEDRLSYEQYF.

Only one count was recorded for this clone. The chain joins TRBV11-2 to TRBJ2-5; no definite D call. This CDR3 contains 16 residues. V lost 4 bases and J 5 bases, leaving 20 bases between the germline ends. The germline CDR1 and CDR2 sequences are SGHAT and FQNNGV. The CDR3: CASSSRRQASRETQYF. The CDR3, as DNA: TGTGCCAGCAGCTCCAGAAGGCAGGCCTCCCGGGAGACCCAGTACTTC.

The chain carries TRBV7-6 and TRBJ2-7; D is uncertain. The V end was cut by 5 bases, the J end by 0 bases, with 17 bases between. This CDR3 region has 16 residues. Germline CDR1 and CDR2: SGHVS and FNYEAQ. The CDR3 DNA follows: TGTGCCAGCAGCCCCGCCCCGGACGGGTACTCCTACGAGCAGTACTTC. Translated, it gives CASSPAPDGYSYEQYF.

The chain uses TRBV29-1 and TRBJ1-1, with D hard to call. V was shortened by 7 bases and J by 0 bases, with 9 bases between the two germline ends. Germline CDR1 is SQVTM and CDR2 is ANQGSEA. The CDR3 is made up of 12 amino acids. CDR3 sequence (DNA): TGCAGCGGAGGGCCCATGAACACTGAAGCTTTCTTT. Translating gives CSGGPMNTEAFF.

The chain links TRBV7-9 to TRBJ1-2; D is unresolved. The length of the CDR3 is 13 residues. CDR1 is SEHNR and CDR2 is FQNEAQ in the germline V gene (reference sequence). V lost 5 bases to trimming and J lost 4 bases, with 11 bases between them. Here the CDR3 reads CASSPKVGYGYTF. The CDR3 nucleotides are TGTGCCAGCAGCCCCAAGGTCGGCTATGGCTACACCTTC.

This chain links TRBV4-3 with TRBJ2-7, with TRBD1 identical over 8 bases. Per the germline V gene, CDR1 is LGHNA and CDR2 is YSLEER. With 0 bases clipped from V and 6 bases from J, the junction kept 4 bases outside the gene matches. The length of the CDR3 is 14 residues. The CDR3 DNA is TGCGCCAGCAGCCAAGAGGACAGGGTCAGCGAGCAGTACTTC. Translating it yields CASSQEDRVSEQYF.

The CDR3 nucleotides read TGTGCCAGCAGTCCCTACCCACTAGCGGGAAACACCGGGGAGCTGTTTTTT. It encodes CASSPYPLAGNTGELFF. The chain combines TRBV2 with TRBJ2-2; 10 nucleotides match TRBD2. V was clipped by 5 bases and J by 2 bases; unmatched bases: 8. The CDR3 spans 17 residues. Germline V lookup: CDR1 SNHLY, CDR2 FYNNEI.

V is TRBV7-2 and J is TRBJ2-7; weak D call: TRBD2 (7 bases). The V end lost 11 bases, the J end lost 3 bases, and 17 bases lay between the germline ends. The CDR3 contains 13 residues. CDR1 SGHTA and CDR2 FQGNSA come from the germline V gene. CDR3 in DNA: TGTGCCGGCTCAGAGGGGGAGGGCTACGAGCAGTACTTC. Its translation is CAGSEGEGYEQYF.

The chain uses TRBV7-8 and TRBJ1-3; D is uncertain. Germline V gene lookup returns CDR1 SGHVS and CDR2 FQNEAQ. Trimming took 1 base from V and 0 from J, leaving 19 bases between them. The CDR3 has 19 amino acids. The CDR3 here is CASSLEGRLRLSSGNTIYF. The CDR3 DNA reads TGTGCCAGCAGCTTAGAAGGAAGGCTGCGACTAAGCTCTGGAAACACCATATATTTT.

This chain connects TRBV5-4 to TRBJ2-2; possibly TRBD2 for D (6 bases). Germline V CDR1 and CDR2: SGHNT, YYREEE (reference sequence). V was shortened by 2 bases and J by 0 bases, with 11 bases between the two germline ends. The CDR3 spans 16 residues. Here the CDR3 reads CASSFGGATNTGELFF. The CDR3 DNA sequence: TGTGCCAGCAGCTTCGGGGGAGCGACGAACACCGGGGAGCTGTTTTTT.

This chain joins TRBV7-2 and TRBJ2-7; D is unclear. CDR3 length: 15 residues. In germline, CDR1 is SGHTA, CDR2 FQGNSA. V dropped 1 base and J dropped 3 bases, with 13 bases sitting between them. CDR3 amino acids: CASSLGYSSNYEQYF. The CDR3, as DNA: TGTGCCAGCAGCTTAGGTTACAGTTCGAACTACGAGCAGTACTTC.

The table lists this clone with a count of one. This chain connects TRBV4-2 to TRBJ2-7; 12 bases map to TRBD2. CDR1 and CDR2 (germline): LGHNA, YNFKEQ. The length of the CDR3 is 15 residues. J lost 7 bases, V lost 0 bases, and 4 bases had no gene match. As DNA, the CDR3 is TGTGCCAGCAGCCAAGAACTAGCGGGAGGATGGGAGCAGTACTTC. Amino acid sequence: CASSQELAGGWEQYF.

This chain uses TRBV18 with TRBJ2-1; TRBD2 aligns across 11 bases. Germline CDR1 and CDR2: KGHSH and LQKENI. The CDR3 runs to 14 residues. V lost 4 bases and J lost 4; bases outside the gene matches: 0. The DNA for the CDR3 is TGTGCCAGCTCACTAGCGGGGGGGTACAATGAGCAGTTCTTC. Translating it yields CASSLAGGYNEQFF.

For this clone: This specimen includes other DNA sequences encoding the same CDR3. CDR3 sequence: CASSPPGEQYF. The CDR3 nucleotides read TGTGCCAGCAGCCCGCCAGGCGAGCAGTACTTC. The chain combines TRBV7-9 with TRBJ2-7; D remains ambiguous. V was pared by 5 bases and J by 6 bases, with 8 bases between. Germline V CDR1 and CDR2: SEHNR, FQNEAQ (reference sequence). This CDR3 is built from 11 residues.

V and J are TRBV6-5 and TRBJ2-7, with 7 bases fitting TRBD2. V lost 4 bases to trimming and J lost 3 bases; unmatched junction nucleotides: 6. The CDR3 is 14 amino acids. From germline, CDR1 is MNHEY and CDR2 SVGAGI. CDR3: CASSWSGENYEQYF. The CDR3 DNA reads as TGTGCCAGCAGTTGGAGCGGGGAAAACTACGAGCAGTACTTC.

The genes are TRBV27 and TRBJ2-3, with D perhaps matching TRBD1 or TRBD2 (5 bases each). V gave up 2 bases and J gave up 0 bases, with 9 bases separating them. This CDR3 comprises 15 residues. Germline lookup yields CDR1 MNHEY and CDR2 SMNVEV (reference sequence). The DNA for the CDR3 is TGTGCCAGCAGTTTAGGGACCCTTAGCACAGATACGCAGTATTTT. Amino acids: CASSLGTLSTDTQYF.

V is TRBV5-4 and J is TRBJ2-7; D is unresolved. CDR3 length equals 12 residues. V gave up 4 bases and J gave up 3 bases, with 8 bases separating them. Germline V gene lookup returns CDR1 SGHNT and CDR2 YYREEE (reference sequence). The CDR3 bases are TGTGCCAGCAGCGATTCAGTCTACGAGCAGTACTTC. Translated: CASSDSVYEQYF.

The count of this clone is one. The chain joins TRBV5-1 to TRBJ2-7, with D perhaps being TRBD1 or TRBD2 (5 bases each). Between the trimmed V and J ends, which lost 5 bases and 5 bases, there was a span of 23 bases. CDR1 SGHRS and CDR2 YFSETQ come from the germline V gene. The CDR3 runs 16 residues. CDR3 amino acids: CASSPDAGTEVNEQYF. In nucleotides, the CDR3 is TGCGCCAGCAGTCCCGACGCCGGGACGGAGGTCAACGAGCAGTACTTC.

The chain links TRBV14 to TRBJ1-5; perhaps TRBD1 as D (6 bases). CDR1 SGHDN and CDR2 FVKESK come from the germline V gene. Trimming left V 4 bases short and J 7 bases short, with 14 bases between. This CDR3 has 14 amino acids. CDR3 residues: CASSLDRQQQPQHF. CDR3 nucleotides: TGTGCCAGCAGCCTCGACAGGCAGCAGCAGCCCCAGCATTTT.

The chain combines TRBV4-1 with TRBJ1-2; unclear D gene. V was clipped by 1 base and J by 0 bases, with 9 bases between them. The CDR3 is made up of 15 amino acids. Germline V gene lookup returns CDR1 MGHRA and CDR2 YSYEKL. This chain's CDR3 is CASSQGSLANYGYTF. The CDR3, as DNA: TGCGCCAGCAGCCAAGGCTCGTTAGCTAACTATGGCTACACCTTC.

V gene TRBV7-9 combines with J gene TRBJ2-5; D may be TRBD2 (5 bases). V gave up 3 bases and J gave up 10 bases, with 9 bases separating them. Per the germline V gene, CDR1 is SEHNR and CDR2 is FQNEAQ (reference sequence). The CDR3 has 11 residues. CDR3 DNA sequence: TGTGCCAGCAGCTTGGCAGGAGGCCAGTACTTC. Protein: CASSLAGGQYF.